This is a list of T cell receptor beta chains from one sample in a study of human T cells and chemical hapten exposure. Each CDR3 protein gets one entry after TCRdb re-called the RACE reads with MiXCR. The sample yields under 450,000 distinct CDR3 sequences, roughly 4.8% seen once. Sample: whole blood, taken in connection with sensitization to the hapten diphenylcyclopropenone (DPC). All receptors come from a woman in her forties or fifties with alopecia areata. Some clones in this sample may be carry-over from other donors' samples. Both conserved end residues are part of each CDR3. Fields, in order: V gene, J gene, CDR3 length, D gene, clone size, CDR3 protein, CDR3 DNA. D genes are given only for firm matches. A clone size is listed for some rows: how often the clone was seen (once, few, many), or a class if it is expanded.

TRBV29-1,TRBJ2-1,12,-,many,CSAETSMNEQFF,TGCAGCGCCGAGACTAGTATGAATGAGCAGTTCTTC
TRBV6-5,TRBJ1-2,14,TRBD1,few,CASSLRGPNYGYTF,TGTGCCAGCAGTTTGAGGGGGCCCAACTATGGCTACACCTTC
TRBV3-1,TRBJ2-5,14,-,few,CATQRSGVQETQYF,TGTGCCACCCAGAGGAGCGGAGTACAGGAGACCCAGTACTTC
TRBV7-2,TRBJ2-1,17,TRBD2,many,CASSLAVVTSGTNEQFF,TGTGCCAGCAGCTTAGCAGTAGTTACTAGCGGGACCAATGAGCAGTTCTTC
TRBV20-1,TRBJ1-1,16,-,-,CSARPGLTSLNTEAFF,TGCAGTGCTAGGCCGGGCCTCACTAGTCTAAATACTGAAGCTTTCTTT
TRBV7-2,TRBJ2-4,17,TRBD2,many,CASSKAGTSGLGNIQYF,TGTGCCAGCAGCAAAGCGGGGACTAGCGGTTTGGGAAACATTCAGTACTTC
TRBV5-1,TRBJ2-7,15,TRBD1,many,CASSSDGTGGDEQYF,TGCGCCAGCAGCTCCGACGGGACAGGGGGCGACGAGCAGTACTTC
TRBV4-3,TRBJ2-6,17,TRBD1,many,CASSQTPTGAGANVLTF,TGCGCCAGCAGCCAAACCCCGACAGGGGCAGGGGCCAACGTCCTGACTTTC
TRBV28,TRBJ2-7,15,TRBD1,many,CASSLIQGANYEQYF,TGTGCCAGCAGTCTGATACAGGGGGCGAACTACGAGCAGTACTTC
TRBV4-1,TRBJ2-1,17,TRBD1,-,CASSSRPGTDTYNEQFF,TGCGCCAGCAGCTCTAGACCCGGGACAGATACCTACAATGAGCAGTTCTTC
TRBV6-5,TRBJ1-6,15,-,many,CASSYEGKSNSPLHF,TGTGCCAGCAGTTACGAGGGGAAAAGCAATTCACCCCTCCACTTT
TRBV7-7,TRBJ2-2,14,TRBD2,few,CASSSGTSVGELFF,TGTGCCAGCAGCTCCGGGACTAGCGTCGGGGAGCTGTTTTTT
TRBV5-1,TRBJ2-7,18,TRBD2,many,CASSQVPGLAAASYEQYF,TGCGCCAGCAGTCAAGTCCCCGGACTAGCGGCCGCCTCCTACGAGCAGTACTTC
TRBV12-3/TRBV12-4,TRBJ1-2,13,TRBD1,-,CASSPDRVLGYTF,TGTGCCAGCAGTCCGGACAGGGTTCTCGGCTACACCTTC
TRBV10-3,TRBJ2-4,19,-,many,CAISEAGRDADFAKNIQYF,TGTGCCATCAGTGAAGCCGGCAGGGATGCTGACTTCGCCAAAAACATTCAGTACTTC
TRBV5-1,TRBJ2-3,14,-,-,CASSLGYHTDTQYF,TGCGCCAGCAGCTTGGGGTACCACACAGATACGCAGTATTTT
TRBV1,TRBJ2-5,13,-,many,CTSSQATGETQYF,TGCACCAGCAGCCAAGCGACCGGGGAGACCCAGTACTTC
TRBV5-1,TRBJ2-1,18,TRBD2,few,CATQPGTSGGSSYNEQFF,TGCGCCACCCAGCCTGGGACTAGCGGGGGAAGCTCCTACAATGAGCAGTTCTTC
TRBV6-5,TRBJ2-1,16,TRBD2,-,CASSYVVAGGGDEQFF,TGTGCCAGCAGTTACGTGGTAGCGGGAGGAGGTGATGAGCAGTTCTTC
TRBV7-6,TRBJ2-3,14,-,many,CASSPEPRGDTQYF,TGTGCCAGCAGCCCCGAACCTCGGGGTGATACGCAGTATTTT
TRBV2,TRBJ2-2,14,-,many,CASSRGPRAGELFF,TGTGCCAGCAGTAGGGGACCACGGGCCGGGGAGCTGTTTTTT
TRBV7-2,TRBJ1-5,13,-,-,CASSLGEGGPQHF,TGTGCCAGCAGCTTAGGTGAGGGGGGGCCCCAGCATTTT
TRBV20-1,TRBJ2-2,18,TRBD2,-,CSARVGLAGVRDTGELFF,TGCAGTGCTAGAGTTGGCCTAGCGGGAGTTCGGGACACCGGGGAGCTGTTTTTT
TRBV7-2,TRBJ2-5,15,-,many,CASSISRDFQETQYF,TGTGCCAGCAGCATTTCCAGAGACTTCCAAGAGACCCAGTACTTC
TRBV7-7,TRBJ2-3,15,-,many,CASSPRGGSTDTQYF,TGTGCCAGCAGCCCCAGGGGGGGGAGCACAGATACGCAGTATTTT
TRBV29-1,TRBJ2-7,12,TRBD1,many,CSVQGTPYEQYF,TGCAGCGTACAGGGGACCCCCTACGAGCAGTACTTC
TRBV20-1,TRBJ2-3,10,-,many,CSASADTQYF,TGCAGTGCTTCCGCAGATACGCAGTATTTT
TRBV3-1,TRBJ2-2,15,-,few,CASSHLSGAPGELFF,TGTGCCAGCAGCCACCTTTCCGGGGCTCCCGGGGAGCTGTTTTTT